This T cell receptor (beta chain) emerged from a study of T cells after yellow fever vaccination (dated by TCRdb to about 2019). Concerning the study at large: The SMART-Seq v4 Ultra Low Input RNA kit was used to prepare libraries from fractions with low cell numbers. The cohort comprised two healthy male donors, one aged 18 to 30 and one aged 30 to 40 years. Blood samples were taken at several timepoints before and after primary and secondary immunization, and bulk PBMC replicates and cell subsets were isolated. To track T-cell clones before and after primary and booster YFV17D yellow fever vaccination, bulk TCR alpha and beta repertoires were sequenced longitudinally.

The treatment or condition label of this sample denotes: live attenuated yellow fever vaccine strain. At each blood-draw timepoint, two biological replicates of bulk PBMCs were collected. PBMCs were isolated from peripheral blood using a standard Ficoll-Paque protocol. RNA was extracted with TriZol from bulk PBMCs, CD4 and CD8 fractions, and dextramer-positive and dextramer-negative fractions. Overall study outcomes, separate from this receptor: A small fraction of clonotypes appeared in both the CD4 and CD8 compartments, likely as a result of convergent recombination. Computational filtering was required because FACS-sorted repertoires could contain abundant contaminating clonotypes from the bulk population. Most clones expanded after primary vaccination (approximately 96% of CD4 and 88% of CD8) were re-detected after the booster, suggesting that broad memory maintenance occurred. Because the study included only a couple of donors, the extent to which the findings can be generalized is limited. Compared with the primary T-cell response, the secondary T-cell response was faster but weaker, reaching its peak on day 5 rather than on day 15.

CDR1 and CDR2 were assigned from the germline V gene as SGHTA and FQGNSA. The CDR3 sequence holds 17 residues, the cysteine and phenylalanine included. Only the CDR3 portion is preserved as DNA: 51 bases, with reading frame beginning at the first base. The junction shows trimming of 1 base on V and 1 base on J, plus 16 bases between the germline ends. This clonotype was seen only a few times. Its antigen remains undetermined. No base quality values were provided; no much bigger clone lies one nucleotide off. Synthesis of TCR cDNA relied on 5'RACE template switching, a step that introduced a universal primer site along with unique molecular identifiers. Priming of cDNA synthesis was performed from both the TCR alpha and TCR beta constant segments. Library amplification used two PCR steps, and the second PCR step added sample barcodes and sequencing adapters. Sequencing of libraries was performed on Illumina HiSeq 2500 (2x100 bp) or NovaSeq (2x150 bp). As for the original processing: Demultiplexing of reads and collapsing into UMI consensus sequences were performed with MIGEC, and V(D)J alignment was carried out with MiXCR. Vaccine-responding clonotypes were identified with edgeR using replicate PBMC samples, with FDR below 0.01 and a log2 fold change above 5 up to day 15 being required. Each bulk clonotype was labeled CD4 or CD8 based on which sequenced repertoire, CD4 or CD8, contained the clonotype at higher abundance. In TCRdb, the public reads were trimmed at Q25 with fastp and aligned with MiXCR, with productive beta chains retained. Under each unique CDR3 protein, matching rows form one entry showing the most common genes and DNA. It is TCRdb's table, rather than the study itself, that gives the V and J calls and clone size. For this sample there are 610,000 or so distinct CDR3 sequences; about 12% appear just once. Together, the top ten hold 15% of the sample.

The TCR sequence derives from a man aged 30-40 years who received the YFV17D yellow fever vaccine. The material was PBMCs, obtained on the day of the yellow fever booster vaccination. The sequence links TRBV7-2 to TRBJ2-5; the D segment cannot be called with confidence. CDR3 region: CASSLVLTGAPQETQYF. The nucleotide sequence is given as TGTGCCAGCAGCTTAGTACTCACGGGTGCACCCCAAGAGACCCAGTACTTC.